A selection of T cell receptor beta chains follows, all from one sample in a study of TIL therapy for anti-PD-1-resistant metastatic lung cancer. The method was immunoSEQ multiplex PCR; TCRdb's version includes in-frame clones alone and lacks a portion of them. This repertoire shows about 26,000 clones, approximately 57% found once; its top ten account for more than 15%. The sequences come from tumor tissue, collected at baseline. All receptors derive from a woman aged 25-85 years with non-small cell lung cancer. CDR3s include the opening cysteine and the closing phenylalanine or tryptophan. D genes are given only for firm matches. Where a row states a size, it is once, few, many or the class of an expanded clone; other rows omit it.

D,J,V,size,DNA,CDR3
NA,TRBJ2-1,TRBV30,NA,TGTGCCTGGAGACAGGGATTATTGAATGAGCAGTTCTTC,CAWRQGLLNEQFF
NA,TRBJ2-7,TRBV6-1,NA,TGTGCCAGCAGTGAAGGGGGCGGCTCCTACGAGCAGTACTTC,CASSEGGGSYEQYF
TRBD2,TRBJ2-1,TRBV19,NA,TGTGCCAGTTCCGGGACTAGCGGGAGCTCCTACAATGAGCAGTTCTTC,CASSGTSGSSYNEQFF
NA,TRBJ2-7,TRBV5-1,NA,TGCGCCAGCAGCTTGGACGGAGCGTGGAGGGAGCAGTACTTC,CASSLDGAWREQYF
NA,TRBJ2-1,TRBV6-5,once,TGTGCCAGCAGTTATTCAGGATGGGTTGAGCAGTTCTTC,CASSYSGWVEQFF
NA,TRBJ2-5,TRBV29-1,NA,TGCAGCGCCGCGGGCGGGAATCAAGAGACCCAGTACTTC,CSAAGGNQETQYF
NA,TRBJ1-2,TRBV11-2,NA,TGTGCCAGCAGTCCGGCTACTAACTATGGCTACACCTTC,CASSPATNYGYTF
NA,TRBJ1-2,TRBV30,few,TGTGCCTGGAGTGACCCGTTATGGAACTATGGCTACACCTTC,CAWSDPLWNYGYTF
NA,TRBJ2-3,TRBV9,NA,TGTGCCAGCAGCGTAGTGCGGGGTGATACGCAGTATTTT,CASSVVRGDTQYF
NA,TRBJ2-7,TRBV4-2,NA,TGTGCCAGCAGCCAAGAACAGGGCTACGAGCAGTACTTC,CASSQEQGYEQYF
TRBD1,TRBJ2-2,TRBV30,NA,TGTGCCTGGACCCGCACAGGGGAAGGCGGGGAGCTGTTTTTT,CAWTRTGEGGELFF
NA,TRBJ2-7,TRBV5-1,NA,TGCGCCAGCAGCCTTGGAAATGGCCTCTACGAGCAGTACTTC,CASSLGNGLYEQYF
NA,TRBJ2-2,TRBV7-7,NA,TGTGCCAGCAGCCCAAATCTCGCTAGCCTCAACACCGGGGAGCTGTTTTTT,CASSPNLASLNTGELFF
TRBD2,TRBJ2-1,TRBV5-1,few,TGCGCCAGCAGCCTTAGCGGGCTTTTCTACAATGAGCAGTTCTTC,CASSLSGLFYNEQFF
NA,TRBJ2-7,TRBV5-1,few,TGCGCCAGCAGCTTGGAGGTGGGGACCTACGAGCAGTACTTC,CASSLEVGTYEQYF
TRBD2,TRBJ2-2,TRBV5-4,NA,TGTGCCAGCAGCTTGTTGTGGCTAGCGGGAGACCCCGGGGAGCTGTTTTTT,CASSLLWLAGDPGELFF
NA,TRBJ2-6,TRBV11-3,NA,TGTGCCAGCAGCTTAGGGGGATCTGGGGCCAACGTCCTGACTTTC,CASSLGGSGANVLTF
NA,TRBJ2-5,TRBV30,NA,TGTGCCTGGAGTATGGGACTCCAAGAGACCCAGTACTTC,CAWSMGLQETQYF
NA,TRBJ2-7,TRBV11-2,NA,TGTGCCAGCAGCTTAGCTCTTTACGAGCAGTACTTC,CASSLALYEQYF
NA,TRBJ2-5,TRBV7-9,NA,TGTGCCAGCAGCTACAGGGACCGGGAGACCCAGTACTTC,CASSYRDRETQYF
TRBD2,TRBJ2-1,TRBV5-1,NA,TGCGCCAGCAGCCCCGGGACTAGCGGGAGGGCCTCCTACAATGAGCAGTTCTTC,CASSPGTSGRASYNEQFF
NA,TRBJ2-1,TRBV2,NA,TGTGCCAGCAAGGGAAGGGACTCGGGCCGATACAATGAGCAGTTCTTC,CASKGRDSGRYNEQFF
TRBD2,TRBJ2-1,TRBV6-1,NA,TGTGCCAGCAGTGAAGTTAGGACTAGAGGACTAGGGAAGTTATACAATGAGCAGTTCTTC,CASSEVRTRGLGKLYNEQFF
NA,TRBJ2-7,TRBV28,NA,TGTGCCAGCAGTGAGGGTTACGAGCAGTACTTC,CASSEGYEQYF
NA,TRBJ2-2,TRBV19,NA,TGTGCCAGTAGTATAGATCCTCCCCCCACCGGGGAGCTGTTTTTT,CASSIDPPPTGELFF
NA,TRBJ1-2,TRBV7-2,few,TGTGCCAGCAGCCCTAACGACGCGGAGCCAAACTATGGCTACACCTTC,CASSPNDAEPNYGYTF
NA,TRBJ1-2,TRBV19,NA,TGTGCCAGTAACTTAGCCGAAGGGAGTGGCTACACCTTC,CASNLAEGSGYTF
NA,TRBJ2-7,TRBV30,NA,TGTGCCTGGAGTGTACTGGCGGGATATGGCGAGCAGTACTTC,CAWSVLAGYGEQYF
NA,TRBJ2-1,TRBV11-3,NA,TGTGCCAGCAGCTTAGGGGACTCCTACGGCAATGAGCAGTTCTTC,CASSLGDSYGNEQFF
NA,TRBJ2-7,TRBV6-5,few,TGTGCCAGCAGCCAGACCAGGGGGAGGGAGCAGTACTTC,CASSQTRGREQYF
NA,TRBJ1-1,TRBV25-1,NA,TGTGCCAGCAGTGATGGCGGGTTGAACACTGAAGCTTTCTTT,CASSDGGLNTEAFF
NA,TRBJ2-2,TRBV6-4,NA,TGTGCCAGCAATGCCCTTTTGGGCGGGGAGCTGTTTTTT,CASNALLGGELFF
NA,TRBJ2-2,TRBV2,NA,TGTGCCAGCAGTCTTGGATTTGGAGGCACCGGGGAGCTGTTTTTT,CASSLGFGGTGELFF
TRBD1,TRBJ2-7,TRBV15,NA,TGTGCCACCAGCGGAAGGGACAGGGGGCATTACGAGCAGTACTTC,CATSGRDRGHYEQYF
NA,TRBJ2-7,TRBV19,NA,TGTGCCAGTAGTATAGTCGGGGAATCCTACGAGCAGTACTTC,CASSIVGESYEQYF
NA,TRBJ2-2,TRBV30,once,TGTGCCTGGAGACCCCTCCGCACCGGGGAGCTGTTTTTT,CAWRPLRTGELFF
TRBD2,TRBJ2-5,TRBV5-6,NA,TGTGCCAGCAGCTTGGGGACTAGCGGGAGAGAGACCCAGTACTTC,CASSLGTSGRETQYF
TRBD2,TRBJ2-1,TRBV29-1,many,TGCAGCGTTGAAGGGGCGGGAGGGCCAAAGGAGTTCTTC,CSVEGAGGPKEFF
NA,TRBJ2-2,TRBV10-3,once,TGTGCCACCGGGGCAGCTTACGGGGAGCTGTTTTTT,CATGAAYGELFF
TRBD1,TRBJ1-5,TRBV18,NA,TGTGCCAGCTCACAGACAGGGTTCAATCAGCCCCAGCATTTT,CASSQTGFNQPQHF
NA,TRBJ2-5,TRBV7-8,NA,TGTGCCAGCAGCCCCCCGGTCGTGAAGACCCAGTACTTC,CASSPPVVKTQYF
NA,TRBJ2-7,TRBV6-5,NA,TGTGCCAGCTCAGGTGGGTTCGGGACCTACGAGCAGTACTTC,CASSGGFGTYEQYF
NA,TRBJ1-2,TRBV29-1,few,TGCAGCGTTGGGGAGGGAGAGGACTATGGCTACACCTTC,CSVGEGEDYGYTF
NA,TRBJ2-2,TRBV6-1,NA,TGTGCCAGCAGACCGGGACGTAACACCGGGGAGCTGTTTTTT,CASRPGRNTGELFF
NA,TRBJ2-4,TRBV6-1,few,TGTGCCAGCAGTGAGGCGGGAACCAAAAACATTCAGTACTTC,CASSEAGTKNIQYF